This T cell receptor (beta chain) appears in the sequencing data of a study of multiple sclerosis patients with progressive multifocal leukoencephalopathy. Study-wide background: Longitudinal control samples came from natalizumab-treated multiple sclerosis patients without PML. Study-wide results and limits: Clones expanded at PML were already present before and during natalizumab.

The survey-level immunoSEQ assay was used. The table came from immunoSEQ multiplex PCR; TCRdb's copy has only in-frame clones and leaves some out. The data show around 28,000 clones, 88% seen once. Worth noting for this clone: Its antigen is not identified.

Time point meaning: before natalizumab initiation. The CDR3 runs to 15 residues. From germline, CDR1 is SGDLS and CDR2 YYNGEE. After removal of 4 bases from V and 5 bases from J, the junction contained 11 bases not matched to a gene. This chain uses TRBV9 with TRBJ2-7, with 8 nucleotides matching TRBD1. The sequence came from a human donor with multiple sclerosis. The sample comprised PBMCs. The CDR3 coding sequence is TGTGCCAGCAGCAAAGGGGACAGGACCCGGGACGAGCAGTACTTC. As protein: CASSKGDRTRDEQYF.